These T cell receptor beta chains were read from a single sample in a study of blood T cell repertoires in COVID-19. Libraries were prepared by immunoSEQ multiplex PCR; TCRdb keeps only in-frame clonotypes and omits some of them. This sample carries tens of thousands of clones, approximately 81% of them seen once, and the ten largest clones take about 15%. Sequencing was carried out using peripheral blood. These receptors all come from a man between 60 and 70 years old with COVID-19, enrolled during active disease. CDR3s include the opening cysteine and the closing phenylalanine or tryptophan. Each record gives: V gene, clone size, D gene, J gene, CDR3 protein, CDR3 DNA. D genes are given only for firm matches. A row's size may be missing; if present it is once, few, many or a size class.

TRBV6-5,NA,NA,TRBJ1-2,CASSPDSNYGYTF,TGTGCCAGCAGTCCGGACTCTAACTATGGCTACACCTTC
TRBV3-1/TRBV3-2,NA,TRBD2,TRBJ2-3,CASSQQRGGPDTQYF,TGTGCCAGCAGCCAACAACGGGGGGGGCCAGATACGCAGTATTTT
TRBV29-1,NA,NA,TRBJ2-7,CSVEGGYEQYF,TGCAGCGTTGAAGGAGGCTACGAGCAGTACTTC
TRBV10-2,large,NA,TRBJ2-7,CASSEYVRGYEQYF,TGCGCCAGCAGTGAGTATGTCAGGGGCTACGAGCAGTACTTC
TRBV7-9,NA,TRBD2,TRBJ2-7,CASSLVREDYEQYF,TGTGCCAGCAGCTTAGTACGGGAGGACTACGAGCAGTACTTC
TRBV19,NA,TRBD1,TRBJ1-3,CASSSTPGQVGNTIYF,TGTGCCAGTAGTTCCACCCCGGGACAGGTCGGAAACACCATATATTTT
TRBV10-1,NA,NA,TRBJ1-1,CASSVSGFTEAFF,TGCGCCAGCAGTGTATCAGGGTTCACTGAAGCTTTCTTT
TRBV11-1,few,NA,TRBJ2-7,CASSHSSYEQYF,TGTGCCAGCAGCCACAGCTCCTACGAGCAGTACTTC
TRBV30,NA,NA,TRBJ1-2,CAWTQVYNYGYTF,TGTGCCTGGACCCAGGTGTATAACTATGGCTACACCTTC
TRBV2,NA,NA,TRBJ2-5,CASSRQRQETQYF,TGTGCCAGCAGCCGACAGAGACAAGAGACCCAGTACTTC
TRBV5-1,NA,TRBD2,TRBJ2-1,CASSPIGRGGRTYNEQFF,TGCGCCAGCAGCCCCATTGGGCGGGGCGGGAGGACCTACAATGAGCAGTTCTTC
TRBV7-2,few,TRBD2,TRBJ2-7,CASSTLAGGVGEQYF,TGTGCCAGCAGCACCCTAGCGGGAGGAGTTGGCGAGCAGTACTTC
TRBV7-6,NA,NA,TRBJ1-5,CASSQGGNQPQHF,TGTGCCAGCAGTCAGGGAGGGAATCAGCCCCAGCATTTT
TRBV2,NA,NA,TRBJ1-5,CASSPSNLAGPQHF,TGTGCCAGCAGCCCCAGCAACCTAGCCGGGCCCCAGCATTTT
TRBV27,once,TRBD1,TRBJ2-3,CASSLLQGAVDTQYF,TGTGCCAGCAGTTTGCTACAGGGGGCGGTAGATACGCAGTATTTT
TRBV9,NA,NA,TRBJ2-2,CASSASLSSGELFF,TGTGCCAGCAGCGCCTCCTTGTCGTCCGGGGAGCTGTTTTTT